Described below is a single TCR beta chain sequence and its context. Its specificity is unknown. Treatment in this sample: around 19 received Ad26.COV2.S at low or high dose, single or two shots; about 5 received placebo; per-sample allocation not given. Day 63 after the first vaccine or placebo injection was the time point for sampling. The CDR3 has 15 residues. Germline V lookup: CDR1 LGHNA, CDR2 YSLEER. Trimming took off 2 bases at V and 0 bases at J, with 10 bases between the two ends. Profiling relied on immunoSEQ multiplex PCR, and the TCRdb table lists in-frame clones only, not all of them. The repertoire holds about 350,000 clones, with about 88% as singletons. The source of the sample is a study of Ad26.COV2.S vaccination and SARS-CoV-2 variants. Study at large: Doses of Ad26.COV2.S were injected into muscle once or twice, 56 days apart.

Study-level points and caveats: Using TCR breadth and depth analyses may have led to underestimated total T cell responses. With respect to non-spike TCR breadth, vaccine and placebo recipients were similar.

J is TRBJ1-1 and V is TRBV4-3, with no clear D. The TCR was taken from a person aged 18 to 65 who received the Ad26.COV2.S COVID-19 vaccine or a placebo. The source material was peripheral blood, sampled in a trial of Ad26.COV2.S vaccine versus placebo. CDR3 loop: CASSQTYRMNTEAFF. The CDR3 region has the DNA TGCGCCAGCAGCCAAACCTATCGTATGAACACTGAAGCTTTCTTT.